This record covers a single T cell receptor (beta chain). The data belong to a study of cytomegalovirus exposure and HLA in healthy donors. The assay was immunoSEQ multiplex PCR, and TCRdb's table has in-frame clones only and misses some. The repertoire has approximately 110,000 clones, roughly 90% of them found once; the top ten carry approximately 2%. Germline CDR1 and CDR2: LNHDA and SQIVND (reference sequence). The CDR3 has 15 residues. After removal of 6 bases from V and 0 bases from J, the junction contained 4 bases not matched to a gene. This receptor was obtained from a young woman in good health and CMV-seronegative. The chain uses TRBV19 and TRBJ2-1, with 8 nucleotides matching TRBD2. Sequenced sample: PBMCs. CDR3 nucleotide sequence: TGTGCCAGTAGGCCGAGCGGGAGCTCCTACAATGAGCAGTTCTTC. Encoded protein: CASRPSGSSYNEQFF.